This passage covers 15 T cell receptor beta chains from one sample sequenced in a study of blood T cell repertoires in COVID-19. Libraries were prepared by immunoSEQ multiplex PCR; TCRdb keeps only in-frame clonotypes and omits some of them. The sample lists roughly 200,000 clones; approximately 80% were seen once. What was sequenced was peripheral blood. These receptors originate from a woman aged 80 or over with COVID-19, enrolled during active disease.

V gene TRBV12-3 or TRBV12-4 combines with J gene TRBJ1-6; 7 bases are a match to TRBD1. The CDR3 covers 13 residues. The V segment lost 0 bases and the J segment 14 bases; nucleotides outside the gene matches: 4. The CDR3 reads CASSLALGGSLHF. The CDR3 DNA sequence: TGTGCCAGCAGTTTAGCGCTAGGGGGCTCCCTCCACTTT.

The V and J genes are TRBV6-5 and TRBJ1-4, with unresolved D. V was clipped by 8 bases and J by 8 bases, with 15 bases between them. CDR1 is MNHEY and CDR2 is SVGAGI in the germline V gene. The CDR3 sequence is 13 residues long. The CDR3 is CASRDHSLEKLFF. CDR3 nucleotides: TGTGCCAGCCGAGATCACAGTCTCGAAAAACTGTTTTTT.

The chain uses TRBV5-5 and TRBJ1-3; D is ambiguous. From germline, CDR1 is SGHKS and CDR2 YYEKEE (reference sequence). V was trimmed by 2 bases and J by 0 bases, leaving 9 bases between them. The CDR3 length is 15 residues. The CDR3: CASSLIESSGNTIYF. The CDR3 DNA reads as TGTGCCAGCAGCTTAATAGAGAGCTCTGGAAACACCATATATTTT.

V usage is TRBV5-5 and J usage is TRBJ1-1, with D unclear. V lost 2 bases and J lost 1, with 9 bases in between. The CDR3 extends over 14 amino acids. CDR1 and CDR2 (germline): SGHKS, YYEKEE (reference sequence). The CDR3, as DNA: TGTGCCAGCAGCTTTGAGCAACGGAACACTGAAGCTTTCTTT. This translates into CASSFEQRNTEAFF.

The gene calls are TRBV6-5 and TRBJ1-1; the match to TRBD1 covers 9 bases. Germline-derived CDR1 and CDR2 are MNHEY and SVGAGI. Unmatched junction bases numbered 7, after V lost 6 bases and J lost 2 bases. The CDR3 extends over 15 amino acids. CDR3 sequence: CASSRQGGLNTEAFF. CDR3 DNA sequence: TGTGCCAGCAGCCGACAGGGGGGGTTAAACACTGAAGCTTTCTTT.

The chain carries TRBV7-9 and TRBJ1-6, with a weak D call TRBD1 (6 bases). The CDR3 totals 14 residues. V lost 3 bases, J lost 9 bases, and 12 bases lay in between. Per the germline V gene, CDR1 is SEHNR and CDR2 is FQNEAQ (reference sequence). The CDR3 nucleotides are TGTGCCAGCAGCTTTCCCGGACAGTTTTCACCCCTCCACTTT. Amino acid sequence: CASSFPGQFSPLHF.

The chain uses TRBV5-1 and TRBJ1-1; D perhaps matches TRBD1 (6 bases). Germline lookup yields CDR1 SGHRS and CDR2 YFSETQ. V lost 1 base and J lost 3, with 10 bases in between. The CDR3 sequence is 14 residues long. CDR3 coding DNA: TGCGCCAGCAGCTTGAGCGGGGGCTACACTGAAGCTTTCTTT. Protein product: CASSLSGGYTEAFF.

The gene calls are TRBV2 and TRBJ2-2; the match to TRBD2 covers 7 bases. V shed 6 bases, J shed 1 base, and the junction held 11 bases outside the gene matches. The germline V gene encodes CDR1 SNHLY and CDR2 FYNNEI. This CDR3 region has 17 residues. The CDR3 coding sequence is TGTGCCAGCAGGGGGGGAGGGCAGATCCGGAACACCGGGGAGCTGTTTTTT. Encoded protein: CASRGGGQIRNTGELFF. Filled out from reference TRBV2 and TRBJ2-2, the complete variable domain reads EPEVTQTPSHQVTQMGQEVILRCVPISNHLYFYWYRQILGQKVEFLVSFYNNEISEKSEIFDDQFSVERPDGSNFTLKIRSTKLEDSAMYFCASRGGGQIRNTGELFFGEGSRLTVL.

The chain couples TRBV29-1 to TRBJ2-1, with 9 bases matching TRBD2. The junction had 10 bases not matched to a gene; V was cut back by 6 bases and J by 4 bases. The CDR3 sequence is 15 residues long. The germline gives CDR1 SQVTM, CDR2 ANQGSEA. The CDR3: CSVAPGGGGYNEQFF. The DNA for the CDR3 is TGCAGCGTGGCCCCTGGCGGGGGGGGATACAATGAGCAGTTCTTC.

The chain recombines TRBV2 with TRBJ1-4; TRBD1 is a possible D gene (6 bases). Germline-derived CDR1 and CDR2 are SNHLY and FYNNEI. CDR3 size: 14 residues. V was cut by 4 bases and J by 7 bases, with 13 bases left in between. CDR3 amino acids: CASSVTPQGEKLFF. DNA of the CDR3: TGTGCCAGCAGTGTCACCCCACAGGGTGAAAAACTGTTTTTT.

This chain links TRBV5-1 with TRBJ2-7, with 11 bases lining up with TRBD2. V lost 4 bases to trimming and J lost 6 bases; unmatched junction nucleotides: 9. This CDR3 has 15 residues. The germline V gene encodes CDR1 SGHRS and CDR2 YFSETQ. The chain's CDR3 is CASSAFTGTSGEQYF. The DNA of the CDR3 is TGCGCCAGCAGCGCATTCACCGGGACTAGCGGCGAGCAGTACTTC.

The rearrangement uses TRBV30 and TRBJ1-4; tentatively, D is TRBD1 (5 bases). Per germline, CDR1 GTSNPN and CDR2 SVGIG (reference sequence). This CDR3 spans 16 amino acids. The V end was cut by 0 bases, the J end by 5 bases, with 16 bases between. DNA of the CDR3: TGTGCCTGGAGTGTACGGTTTGCAGGGCCAAATGAAAAACTGTTTTTT. Translation gives CAWSVRFAGPNEKLFF.

This clone was seen once. The rearrangement joins TRBV6-5 to TRBJ2-3; D possibly corresponds to TRBD2 (5 bases). This CDR3 contains 14 residues. Trimming took 2 bases from V and 4 from J, leaving 10 bases between them. From germline, CDR1 is MNHEY and CDR2 SVGAGI. For the CDR3, the DNA is TGTGCCAGCAGTTACGAGCGGCATTCAGATACGCAGTATTTT. Its protein product is CASSYERHSDTQYF.

The gene calls are TRBV7-9 and TRBJ1-1, with TRBD1 as a possible D gene (5 bases). This CDR3 comprises 15 residues. V was clipped by 0 bases and J by 1 base, with 9 bases between them. Germline V gives CDR1 SEHNR, CDR2 FQNEAQ (reference sequence). CDR3 coding DNA: TGTGCCAGCAGCTTAGCGCAGGGATCGAACACTGAAGCTTTCTTT. Protein: CASSLAQGSNTEAFF.

J is TRBJ2-1 and V is TRBV5-1, with 10 bases fitting TRBD2. This CDR3 has 16 amino acids. Germline V lookup: CDR1 SGHRS, CDR2 YFSETQ. Trimming took 1 base from V and 6 from J; bases not matched to a gene: 7. The CDR3 DNA follows: TGCGCCAGCAGCTTGCCCAGCGGGGGGGCGAGCAATGAGCAGTTCTTC. Translating gives CASSLPSGGASNEQFF.